These T cell receptor beta chains were read from a single sample in a study of shared clonotypes between healthy human individuals. Assay: immunoSEQ multiplex PCR; the TCRdb copy retains only in-frame clones and omits some. The table records 2.3 million or so clones, approximately 93% of them present only once. Sequenced sample: naive CD4+ T cells from PBMCs. All receptors derive from a man younger than 30 in good health. Some clones in this sample may be carry-over from other donors' samples. CDR3s include the opening cysteine and the closing phenylalanine or tryptophan. D genes are given only for firm matches. Only part of the rows carry a size: once, few, many, or a class if the clone is expanded.

size: few; V: TRBV29-1; J: TRBJ1-1; D: .; DNA: TGCAGCGTTGACAGTCGGAGGGGAGGCACTGAAGCTTTCTTT; CDR3: CSVDSRRGGTEAFF
size: .; V: TRBV6-5; J: TRBJ1-4; D: .; DNA: TGTGCCAGCAGTTACCGGCAGTCTAATGAAAAACTGTTTTTT; CDR3: CASSYRQSNEKLFF
size: .; V: TRBV7-2; J: TRBJ1-1; D: .; DNA: TGTGCCAGCAGCCCCAGTGGAACAATCGCTGAAGCTTTCTTT; CDR3: CASSPSGTIAEAFF
size: .; V: TRBV2; J: TRBJ1-4; D: .; DNA: TGTGCCAGCAGTGAGGTTACAACTAATGAAAAACTGTTTTTT; CDR3: CASSEVTTNEKLFF
size: .; V: TRBV7-2; J: TRBJ2-3; D: TRBD2; DNA: TGTGCCAGCAGCTCCAGACTAGCGGGAGGGGCAGATACGCAGTATTTT; CDR3: CASSSRLAGGADTQYF
size: .; V: TRBV30; J: TRBJ2-1; D: TRBD2; DNA: TGTGCCTGGTCGGGGCGGGGAGGGAGCTCCTACAATGAGCAGTTCTTC; CDR3: CAWSGRGGSSYNEQFF
size: .; V: TRBV6-6; J: TRBJ2-7; D: TRBD1; DNA: TGTGCCAGCAGTGTACAGGGGAGCGTACTCGGGCAGTACTTC; CDR3: CASSVQGSVLGQYF
size: few; V: TRBV11-2; J: TRBJ2-7; D: .; DNA: TGTGCCAGCAGCTTCACCTCTGTGGGTGAGCAGTACTTC; CDR3: CASSFTSVGEQYF
size: .; V: TRBV7-9; J: TRBJ1-5; D: .; DNA: TGTGCCAGCAGCTTAGGGAGTTTTAGCAATCAGCCCCAGCATTTT; CDR3: CASSLGSFSNQPQHF
size: .; V: TRBV5-1; J: TRBJ1-4; D: TRBD1; DNA: TGCGCCAGCAGCTTGGCCGGGACAGGCGAAAAACTGTTTTTT; CDR3: CASSLAGTGEKLFF
size: .; V: TRBV7-9; J: TRBJ2-2; D: TRBD1; DNA: TGTGCCAGCAGCCGACAGGGGGCGCGGGGGACCGGGGAGCTGTTTTTT; CDR3: CASSRQGARGTGELFF
size: .; V: TRBV9; J: TRBJ1-4; D: .; DNA: TGTGCCAGCAGCGTAGACGGGGCTAATGAAAAACTGTTTTTT; CDR3: CASSVDGANEKLFF
size: .; V: TRBV2; J: TRBJ1-4; D: TRBD1; DNA: TGTGCCAGCAAAGATCGACAGGGATGGGGTGAAAAACTGTTTTTT; CDR3: CASKDRQGWGEKLFF
size: .; V: TRBV5-1; J: TRBJ1-1; D: .; DNA: TGCGCCAGCAGCCAGGACAATTTGGGTGAAGCTTTCTTT; CDR3: CASSQDNLGEAFF
size: .; V: TRBV5-1; J: TRBJ2-3; D: .; DNA: TGCGCCAGCACCGCGGGGCTCACAGATACGCAGTATTTT; CDR3: CASTAGLTDTQYF
size: .; V: TRBV5-6; J: TRBJ2-3; D: TRBD1; DNA: TGTGCCAGCAGCAAGGACAGGGGGCTGGATACGCAGTATTTT; CDR3: CASSKDRGLDTQYF
size: few; V: TRBV19; J: TRBJ1-5; D: .; DNA: TGTGCCAGTGCGGGGAGAGGCAATCAGCCCCAGCATTTT; CDR3: CASAGRGNQPQHF